The 17 T cell receptor beta chains given below trace back to one sample, sequenced in a study of blood T cells in healthy people across ages. Combining a sample-barcoded 5' primer with a J-beta primer mix, a second PCR ran for 7 to 11 cycles. TCRdb analysed the 5' RACE reads with MiXCR anew, one entry per CDR3 protein. The sample has hundreds of thousands of distinct CDR3 sequences, about 47% seen once; the top ten hold around 18%. The sample was blood. Receptors originate from a man older than 75 in good health.

Only a few counts were recorded for this clonotype. This chain connects TRBV5-1 to TRBJ2-5, with unresolved D. The CDR3 consists of 14 residues. The V and J ends lost 0 bases and 0 bases respectively, with 6 bases between them. In germline, CDR1 is SGHRS, CDR2 YFSETQ. CDR3 residues: CASSLGHNQETQYF. The CDR3 coding sequence is TGCGCCAGCAGCTTGGGGCACAACCAAGAGACCCAGTACTTC.

The chain is built from TRBV6-5 and TRBJ1-2; D might be TRBD1 (5 bases). The CDR3 has 14 residues. V was pared by 2 bases and J by 0 bases, with 7 bases between. The germline V gene encodes CDR1 MNHEY and CDR2 SVGAGI. The CDR3 loop reads CASSYDRTNYGYTF. CDR3 sequence (DNA): TGTGCCAGCAGTTACGACAGAACTAACTATGGCTACACCTTC.

This chain links TRBV6-1 with TRBJ1-2; no clear D. V was pared by 3 bases and J by 4 bases, with 9 bases between. CDR3 length: 13 residues. Germline V gene data show CDR1 as MNHNS and CDR2 as SASEGT. CDR3 bases: TGTGCCAGCAGTGACGGGCATGCCTATGGCTACACCTTC. This gives the protein CASSDGHAYGYTF.

This clonotype was counted many times. A much larger clone lies one base from this, so it may be a read error. V is TRBV20-1 and J is TRBJ2-1; the D is unclear. This CDR3 comprises 12 residues. The germline V gene has CDR1 DFQATT and CDR2 SNEGSKA (reference sequence). V dropped 3 bases and J dropped 1 base, with 4 bases sitting between them. As DNA, the CDR3 is TGCAGTGCTAGGCGGTCCTACAATGAGCAGTTCTTC. Residues: CSARRSYNEQFF.

Only a few counts were recorded for this clonotype. This chain links TRBV4-3 with TRBJ1-3; D gene unclear. The CDR3 has 17 residues. V was pared by 1 base and J by 0 bases, with 13 bases between. Germline CDR1 reads LGHNA; CDR2 reads YSLEER. The CDR3 DNA is TGCGCCAGCAGCCAAGGCATTGGAGCGGTCTCTGGAAACACCATATATTTT. Protein sequence: CASSQGIGAVSGNTIYF.

This rearrangement joins TRBV20-1 to TRBJ2-1; maybe TRBD2 (7 bases). The V and J ends lost 8 bases and 5 bases respectively, with 19 bases between them. The CDR3 is 14 residues long. Germline assignment: CDR1 DFQATT and CDR2 SNEGSKA (reference sequence). The CDR3 sequence is CSPSPGRGNNEQFF. CDR3 DNA sequence: TGCAGTCCCTCACCGGGGAGGGGGAACAATGAGCAGTTCTTC.

This CDR3 is CASSSRWTSGFNEQFF. The CDR3 region has the DNA TGTGCCAGCAGCTCCCGGTGGACTAGCGGTTTCAATGAGCAGTTCTTC. V gene TRBV7-2 combines with J gene TRBJ2-1, with 10 nucleotides matching TRBD2. With 4 bases clipped from V and 6 bases from J, the junction kept 9 bases outside the gene matches. Germline V lookup: CDR1 SGHTA, CDR2 FQGNSA. CDR3 size: 16 residues.

This clonotype appeared a few times. The V gene is TRBV2, the J gene TRBJ2-3; no clear D. The CDR3 spans 15 residues. V shed 3 bases and J shed 0 bases, with 10 bases lying between them. In germline, CDR1 is SNHLY, CDR2 FYNNEI. CDR3 region: CASSERLLSTDTQYF. The CDR3 DNA sequence: TGTGCCAGCAGTGAGAGACTCCTGAGCACAGATACGCAGTATTTT.

The V call is TRBV6-1, the J call TRBJ1-1, with D maybe TRBD1 (6 bases). V dropped 7 bases and J dropped 7 bases, with 13 bases sitting between them. Germline CDR1 and CDR2: MNHNS and SASEGT. The CDR3 has 12 residues. The CDR3 bases are TGTGCCAGCAAAGACAGGAGATTTGAAGCTTTCTTT. This translates into CASKDRRFEAFF.

The J gene is TRBJ2-7, the V gene TRBV29-1, with D uncertain. Trimming removed 6 bases from V and 5 bases from J, with 11 bases in between. Germline V gives CDR1 SQVTM, CDR2 ANQGSEA. CDR3 length: 11 amino acids. DNA for the CDR3: TGCAGCGTGGGTGATTCGAACGAGCAGTACTTC. Encoded protein: CSVGDSNEQYF.

This chain joins TRBV20-1 and TRBJ2-7; D unresolved. This CDR3 contains 11 residues. The V end was cut by 4 bases, the J end by 4 bases, with 8 bases between. In germline, CDR1 is DFQATT, CDR2 SNEGSKA (reference sequence). In nucleotides, the CDR3 is TGCAGTGCTAATAGGGAATACGAGCAGTACTTC. This translates into CSANREYEQYF.

This clonotype occurred many times. A much larger clone is a single base away; this may be a read error. This sequence joins TRBV5-6 and TRBJ2-5; TRBD2 agrees at 9 bases. V was clipped by 4 bases and J by 11 bases; unmatched bases: 12. The CDR3 is 14 residues long. Looked up from germline, CDR1 is SGHDT and CDR2 is YYEEEE. This CDR3 is CASSVTSGYNEQYF. CDR3 nucleotides: TGTGCCAGCAGCGTAACTAGCGGGTACAATGAGCAGTACTTC. The full variable domain, completed using reference TRBV5-6 and TRBJ2-5, is DAGVTQSPTHLIKTRGQQVTLRCSPKSGHDTVSWYQQALGQGPQFIFQYYEEEERQRGNFPDRFSGHQFPNYSSELNVNALLLGDSALYLCASSVTSGYNEQYFGPGTRLLVL.

The chain uses TRBV21-1 and TRBJ2-3; the D call of TRBD1 is as the table states it, not checked on the DNA. TRBV21-1 has pseudogene status. The length of the CDR3 is 14 residues. CDR3 DNA sequence: TGTGCCAGCAGGACAGGGGATAGCACAGATACGCAGTATTTT. Translation gives CASRTGDSTDTQYF.

Ten or more counts support this clonotype. The chain is built from TRBV29-1 and TRBJ2-7; TRBD2 is a possible D gene (6 bases). This CDR3 spans 14 amino acids. Germline V gene data show CDR1 as SQVTM and CDR2 as ANQGSEA. V was cut by 5 bases and J by 0 bases, with 14 bases left in between. In DNA, the CDR3 is TGCAGCGTTAGGGACGGGAGCGGCTCCTACGAGCAGTACTTC. Translating gives CSVRDGSGSYEQYF.

This clonotype was recorded a few times. V gene TRBV5-1 combines with J gene TRBJ2-1, with 8 nucleotides matching TRBD2. V was pared by 0 bases and J by 8 bases, with 7 bases of the junction left unmatched. The CDR3 covers 15 residues. Germline CDR1 SGHRS, CDR2 YFSETQ. The CDR3 region is CASSLESGSVDEQFF. DNA for the CDR3: TGCGCCAGCAGCTTGGAAAGCGGGAGCGTCGATGAGCAGTTCTTC.

The V and J genes are TRBV5-1 and TRBJ2-7, with 15 bases matching TRBD2. J gave up 2 bases and V 4 bases, and 4 bases lay outside the gene matches. Germline CDR1 SGHRS, CDR2 YFSETQ. The CDR3 consists of 16 residues. CDR3 bases: TGCGCCAGCAGCACCGGACTAGCGGGAGGGACCTACGAGCAGTACTTC. Amino acid sequence: CASSTGLAGGTYEQYF.

The sample holds a few counts of this clonotype. The J gene is TRBJ2-1, the V gene TRBV24-1; 8 nucleotides match TRBD1. Germline V CDR1 and CDR2: KGHDR, SFDVKD. CDR3 size: 14 residues. V gave up 3 bases and J gave up 8 bases; unmatched junction bases: 5. The CDR3 protein is CATSDPGGRYEQFF. In DNA form, the CDR3 reads TGTGCCACCAGTGATCCAGGGGGCAGGTATGAGCAGTTCTTC.